Ten or more counts support the clone carrying this T cell receptor (beta chain). Its antigen is not known. This sample is part of a study of T-cell reconstitution after alpha-beta-depleted transplantation in children. Overall study results and limits: One year post-transplant, T-cell counts and diversity were largely derived from T cells produced anew.

TCRbeta library preparation incorporated unique molecular identifiers. One entry per CDR3 protein, called by TCRdb with MiXCR from the PCR reads. This sample has over 450,000 distinct CDR3 sequences, with over 9.5% found just once. The sequences come from PBMCs, collected before TCRalphabeta/CD19-depleted stem cell transplant. This clonotype was obtained from a child aged 2-9 years with inherited bone marrow failure, due to receive a stem cell transplant.

The CDR3 here is CASSEQGLSYEQYF. In nucleotides, the CDR3 is TGCGCCAGCAGTGAGCAGGGACTATCTTACGAGCAGTACTTC. The V call is TRBV10-2, the J call TRBJ2-7, with TRBD2 matching 7 bases. Germline-derived CDR1 and CDR2 are WSHSY and SAAADI. V trimming: 2 bases; J trimming: 4 bases; junction bases outside the gene matches: 5. The CDR3 length is 14 residues.